What follows are 19 T cell receptor beta chains derived from one specimen sequenced in a study of beta chain features in type 1 diabetes. Study-wide results and caveats: In every one of the four CD4+ subsets, TCRB CDR3s were moderately but significantly shorter in Type 1 diabetes patients.

Investigators reverse transcribed all isolated RNA, so they sequenced expressed TCRB transcripts. Generated by immunoSEQ multiplex PCR, the TCRdb table keeps only in-frame clones and is missing some. The table records 680,000 or so clones, 13% of them present only once. Their antigens remain unidentified. The sequenced material came from naive CD4+ T cells from blood. The origin of the receptors is a young man with type 1 diabetes.

This chain links TRBV4-1 with TRBJ2-3; D is perhaps TRBD1 or TRBD2 (6 bases each). CDR1 is MGHRA, CDR2 YSYEKL, per germline. The CDR3 contains 16 residues. V was clipped by 0 bases and J by 0 bases, with 10 bases between them. The CDR3 nucleotides are TGCGCCAGCAGCCAAGATACGGGGGCTAGCACAGATACGCAGTATTTT. This gives the protein CASSQDTGASTDTQYF.

The chain has TRBV5-1 and TRBJ2-3; D possibly corresponds to TRBD1 (6 bases). Germline loops: CDR1 SGHRS, CDR2 YFSETQ. V was cut by 4 bases and J by 5 bases, with 26 bases left in between. This CDR3 region has 18 residues. For the CDR3, the DNA is TGCGCCAGCAGCCCCGGCCGGGGACAACATAGCTTGGTAGATACGCAGTATTTT. Its protein product is CASSPGRGQHSLVDTQYF.

The chain employs TRBV25-1 and TRBJ1-1; D unresolved. The CDR3 is 13 residues long. Looked up from germline, CDR1 is MGHDK and CDR2 is SYGVNS. The ends were cut back, 4 bases at V and 1 base at J, with 7 bases in the middle. CDR3 in DNA: TGTGCCAGCAGTGCGAAGTGGAACACTGAAGCTTTCTTT. Translated: CASSAKWNTEAFF.

V gene TRBV29-1 combines with J gene TRBJ2-3, with TRBD2 matching over 16 bases. Trimming cost V 6 bases and J 4 bases; bases outside gene matches: 7. Germline values: CDR1 SQVTM, CDR2 ANQGSEA. The CDR3 extends over 16 amino acids. CDR3 in DNA: TGCAGCGTCGCCGGGACTAGCGGGGGGGCGGCAGATACGCAGTATTTT. Encoded protein: CSVAGTSGGAADTQYF.

This clone was detected a few times. The chain joins TRBV10-3 to TRBJ2-2; D is possibly TRBD1 (5 bases). Germline CDR1 reads ENHRY; CDR2 reads SYGVKD. V gave up 4 bases and J gave up 0 bases, with 12 bases separating them. The CDR3 sequence is 16 residues long. CDR3 region: CAISVWGPSNTGELFF. CDR3 DNA sequence: TGTGCCATCAGTGTGTGGGGCCCTTCGAACACCGGGGAGCTGTTTTTT.

This clone was seen a handful of times. The chain has TRBV10-3 and TRBJ1-2, with a tentative D call TRBD1 (5 bases). The CDR3 has 14 amino acids. V was clipped by 4 bases and J by 6 bases, with 15 bases between them. CDR1 and CDR2 from the germline V gene are ENHRY and SYGVKD. The CDR3 here is CAISVIEGSHGYTF. The CDR3 nucleotides read TGTGCCATCAGTGTTATCGAGGGGAGTCATGGCTACACCTTC.

The chain carries TRBV9 and TRBJ2-2; tentative D call: TRBD2 (6 bases). The CDR3 is made up of 16 amino acids. Per germline, CDR1 SGDLS and CDR2 YYNGEE. Trimming shortened V by 4 bases and J by 1 base, and 14 bases separated the two germline ends. The CDR3 loop is CASSPHPGGNTGELFF. The CDR3 nucleotides are TGTGCCAGCAGCCCCCATCCCGGGGGGAACACCGGGGAGCTGTTTTTT.

The V gene is TRBV5-1, the J gene TRBJ1-1; D is possibly TRBD1 (6 bases). The germline V and J ends were trimmed by 6 bases and 1 base, with 16 bases remaining between them. The CDR3 extends over 15 amino acids. Germline CDR1 is SGHRS and CDR2 is YFSETQ. This CDR3 reads CASTLGAGANTEAFF. CDR3 nucleotide sequence: TGCGCCAGCACCCTCGGCGCAGGGGCGAACACTGAAGCTTTCTTT.

This chain connects TRBV4-1 to TRBJ1-2; 9 bases line up with TRBD1. In germline, CDR1 is MGHRA, CDR2 YSYEKL. The trim removed 1 base at V and 5 bases at J, leaving 5 bases unmatched. CDR3 length equals 15 residues. For the CDR3, the DNA is TGCGCCAGCAGCCAAGCGGCGGGACAGGGTTATGGCTACACCTTC. Translation: CASSQAAGQGYGYTF.

The genes are TRBV9 and TRBJ2-5, with TRBD2 identical over 7 bases. CDR3 length equals 17 residues. Germline V gene lookup returns CDR1 SGDLS and CDR2 YYNGEE. The trim removed 0 bases at V and 5 bases at J, leaving 13 bases unmatched. The CDR3 region is CASSVGGGRRLRETQYF. CDR3 nucleotide sequence: TGTGCCAGCAGCGTAGGGGGAGGGCGCCGTTTGAGGGAGACCCAGTACTTC. The full variable domain, with the rest looked up from reference TRBV9 and TRBJ2-5, is DSGVTQTPKHLITATGQRVTLRCSPRSGDLSVYWYQQSLDQGLQFLIQYYNGEERAKGNILERFSAQQFPDLHSELNLSSLELGDSALYFCASSVGGGRRLRETQYFGPGTRLLVL.

This clone has only a few counts. V is TRBV21-1 and J is TRBJ2-1; TRBD2, the table's D call, was not compared with the DNA. TRBV21-1 is an annotated pseudogene. The CDR3 runs 16 residues. This CDR3 is CASIPSRASIYNEQFF. Written as DNA, the CDR3 is TGTGCCAGCATCCCTTCGAGGGCCTCGATCTACAATGAGCAGTTCTTC.

The gene calls are TRBV30 and TRBJ1-1, with D unclear. V lost 4 bases, J lost 1 base, and 4 bases lay in between. CDR3 length: 11 residues. Per the germline V gene, CDR1 is GTSNPN and CDR2 is SVGIG (reference sequence). CDR3 region: CAWKQNTEAFF. The CDR3 DNA is TGTGCCTGGAAACAGAACACTGAAGCTTTCTTT.

This clone was detected a few times. This chain connects TRBV30 to TRBJ1-1, with D possibly TRBD1 on 5 matching bases. Germline CDR1 GTSNPN, CDR2 SVGIG (reference sequence). CDR3 size: 11 residues. Between the trimmed V and J ends, which lost 0 bases and 11 bases, there was a span of 10 bases. CDR3 DNA sequence: TGTGCCTGGAGTGTTCCCCGGGGGGCTTTCTTT. Encoded protein: CAWSVPRGAFF.

This clone was counted only a few times. This rearrangement joins TRBV9 to TRBJ1-6; D gene uncertain. Trimming left V 3 bases short and J 9 bases short, with 19 bases between. This CDR3 is 16 amino acids long. In germline, CDR1 is SGDLS, CDR2 YYNGEE. The CDR3 nucleotides read TGTGCCAGCAGCGGAGAGTTCCCGATGCCCAGTTCACCCCTCCACTTT. It specifies CASSGEFPMPSSPLHF.

The chain uses TRBV19 and TRBJ2-2; TRBD2 agrees at 9 bases. The CDR3 sequence is 16 residues long. After removal of 6 bases from V and 1 base from J, the junction contained 6 bases not matched to a gene. Germline V gene sequence: CDR1 LNHDA, CDR2 SQIVND (reference sequence). As DNA, the CDR3 is TGTGCCAGTAGCTCCTTAGCGGGAGAGAACACCGGGGAGCTGTTTTTT. Translated: CASSSLAGENTGELFF.

This clone was observed a few times. J is TRBJ1-1 and V is TRBV6-1; a possible D gene is TRBD1 (5 bases). This CDR3 has 14 residues. Germline CDR1 reads MNHNS; CDR2 reads SASEGT. V lost 10 bases to trimming and J lost 1 base, with 16 bases between them. The CDR3 nucleotides are TGTGCCACCCTAGGGGAGCCTTCGAACACTGAAGCTTTCTTT. Translated, it gives CATLGEPSNTEAFF.

The V and J genes are TRBV10-3 and TRBJ1-2; 9 bases match TRBD1. The CDR3 sequence is 16 residues long. The V gene end was trimmed by 2 bases and the J gene end by 0 bases; junction bases not matched to a gene: 4. Germline V gene sequence: CDR1 ENHRY, CDR2 SYGVKD. For the CDR3, the DNA is TGTGCCATCAGTGAGGGACAGGGGAAAGCTAACTATGGCTACACCTTC. The encoded protein is CAISEGQGKANYGYTF.

The rearrangement links TRBV6-5 to TRBJ1-2; D ambiguous. This CDR3 comprises 12 residues. The V gene lost 7 bases and the J gene lost 0 bases, with 6 bases spanning the gap. Per the germline V gene, CDR1 is MNHEY and CDR2 is SVGAGI. The CDR3 loop is CASKETNYGYTF. Written as DNA, the CDR3 is TGTGCCAGCAAAGAGACTAACTATGGCTACACCTTC.

This clone was recorded a few times. The chain combines TRBV2 with TRBJ1-1; D not certain. Germline values: CDR1 SNHLY, CDR2 FYNNEI. Trimming pared 4 bases from V and 1 base from J, leaving 7 bases between. The CDR3 extends over 13 amino acids. The CDR3 loop reads CASSVEENTEAFF. CDR3 bases: TGTGCCAGCAGTGTCGAGGAGAACACTGAAGCTTTCTTT.